The 8 T cell receptor beta chains below all came from one sample that was sequenced in a study of blood T cell repertoires in COVID-19. This table comes from immunoSEQ multiplex PCR, and its TCRdb copy is limited to in-frame clones, with some not included. The sample comprises about 81,000 clones, roughly 90% of which are singletons, and 12% rests with the top ten. Source material: peripheral blood. The receptors were gathered from a man between 65 and 85 years old with active or convalescent COVID-19.

The chain employs TRBV28 and TRBJ1-2; no clear D gene. This CDR3 comprises 12 residues. V lost 5 bases to trimming and J lost 10 bases, with 14 bases between them. The germline V gene encodes CDR1 MDHEN and CDR2 SYDVKM. In nucleotides, the CDR3 is TGTGCCAGCAGTCGCTTGGATGGAGTCTACACCTTC. It encodes CASSRLDGVYTF.

The rearrangement uses TRBV18 and TRBJ1-4; D may be TRBD1 (5 bases). The germline V gene encodes CDR1 KGHSH and CDR2 LQKENI. The CDR3 runs 15 residues. The ends were cut back, 0 bases at V and 7 bases at J, with 12 bases in the middle. The CDR3 region is CASSPPSREVEKLFF. The CDR3 nucleotides are TGTGCCAGCTCACCACCAAGCAGGGAGGTTGAAAAACTGTTTTTT.

The chain is built from TRBV2 and TRBJ2-5; a possible D gene is TRBD2 (5 bases). The CDR3 is made up of 12 amino acids. From germline, CDR1 is SNHLY and CDR2 FYNNEI. Trimming shortened V by 3 bases and J by 5 bases, and 7 bases separated the two germline ends. CDR3 protein: CASSEEEETQYF. CDR3 coding DNA: TGTGCCAGCAGTGAGGAGGAGGAGACCCAGTACTTC.

The genes are TRBV7-6 and TRBJ2-1, with 10 positions matching TRBD2. This CDR3 region has 16 residues. With 5 bases clipped from V and 7 bases from J, the junction kept 11 bases outside the gene matches. Germline V lookup: CDR1 SGHVS, CDR2 FNYEAQ. The DNA for the CDR3 is TGTGCCAGCAGCCTCCTAGCGGGGGAAAGTGGTAATGAGCAGTTCTTC. Its translation is CASSLLAGESGNEQFF.

The gene calls are TRBV5-1 and TRBJ2-7, with a tentative D call TRBD1 (5 bases). Germline V gene data show CDR1 as SGHRS and CDR2 as YFSETQ. The V gene lost 6 bases and the J gene lost 5 bases, with 18 bases spanning the gap. The CDR3 spans 14 residues. The CDR3 protein is CASTLGAGRDEQYF. In DNA, the CDR3 is TGCGCCAGCACCTTAGGGGCAGGAAGAGACGAGCAGTACTTC.

CDR3 DNA sequence: TGTGCCAGCAGCGACCCCGGGGGGAGCCTCCAAGAGACCCAGTACTTC. This translates into CASSDPGGSLQETQYF. The rearrangement uses TRBV9 and TRBJ2-5; 7 nucleotides line up with TRBD2. Germline loops: CDR1 SGDLS, CDR2 YYNGEE. V shed 3 bases, J shed 1 base, and the junction held 9 bases outside the gene matches. The CDR3 consists of 16 residues.

This clone appeared once. This chain joins TRBV5-1 and TRBJ1-4; 10 bases map to TRBD1. The CDR3 loop spans 14 amino acids. Germline CDR1 and CDR2: SGHRS and YFSETQ. Trimming at V came to 3 bases and at J to 8 bases, leaving 4 bases not matched to a gene. In nucleotides, the CDR3 is TGCGCCAGCAGCTCCGGACAGGGGGGAGAAAAACTGTTTTTT. This codes for CASSSGQGGEKLFF.

V usage is TRBV11-2 and J usage is TRBJ2-3; 15 nucleotides match TRBD2. The CDR3 extends over 18 amino acids. The V segment lost 5 bases and the J segment 4 bases; nucleotides outside the gene matches: 10. The germline V gene encodes CDR1 SGHAT and CDR2 FQNNGV. The CDR3 coding sequence is TGTGCCAGCAGCCCCGGACTAGCGGGGGGGATTACCGCAGATACGCAGTATTTT. As protein: CASSPGLAGGITADTQYF.